A selection of T cell receptor beta chains follows, all from one sample in a study of sequential checkpoint blockade in melanoma. Using immunoSEQ multiplex PCR, the repertoire was profiled, and TCRdb retains in-frame clones only, with some absent. The sample records over 10,000 clones, roughly a quarter being singletons. The sequenced sample was tumor tissue (inferred from file names), obtained from a patient given nivolumab and ipilimumab in sequence. These receptors all come from a human donor with melanoma. CDR3s include the opening cysteine and the closing phenylalanine or tryptophan. A D gene is named only where the DNA matches it firmly. Not all rows give a size; the values are once, few, many and, for expanded clones, a class.

D	size	J	V	DNA	CDR3
TRBD2	many	TRBJ2-2	TRBV9	TGTGCCAGCAAATCGGGTAGCGGGAGGGCAACCGGGGAGCTGTTTTTT	CASKSGSGRATGELFF
.	.	TRBJ2-3	TRBV18	TGTGCCAGCTCAACATACACGGCGGATACGCAGTATTTT	CASSTYTADTQYF
.	few	TRBJ1-1	TRBV19	TGTGCCAGTAGTATAGCGGGCAGGGTGAGCACTGAAGCTTTCTTT	CASSIAGRVSTEAFF
TRBD1	many	TRBJ1-4	TRBV11-3	TGTGCCAGCAGCTTGGGGCCGGACAGGGAGAGGGGAAAACTGTTTTTT	CASSLGPDRERGKLFF
.	.	TRBJ2-2	TRBV5-1	TGCGCCAGCAGCCCGGGACGGCCTAACACCGGGGAGCTGTTTTTT	CASSPGRPNTGELFF
.	.	TRBJ2-2	TRBV12-5	TGTGCCAGCGGAAGAGGAAGGGAGCTGTTTTTT	CASGRGRELFF
TRBD1	few	TRBJ2-5	TRBV6-8	TGTGCCAGCAATGGACAGGGAAAAGAGACCCAGTACTTC	CASNGQGKETQYF
.	many	TRBJ2-7	TRBV2	TGTGCCAGCAGGGGGCTCGGCAGGCCATCGGCGGGATTC	CASRGLGRPSAGF
.	many	TRBJ1-1	TRBV11-3	TGTGCCAGCAGCTTTCGTGGGATCGGGGTGGGCACTGAAGCTTTCTTT	CASSFRGIGVGTEAFF
.	.	TRBJ2-1	TRBV19	TGTGCCAGTAGTTTTATCGGGATCAATGAGCAGTTCTTC	CASSFIGINEQFF
.	.	TRBJ2-7	TRBV6-8	TGTGCCAGCAGTTCAGATCTCAGCGAGCAGTACTTC	CASSSDLSEQYF
.	.	TRBJ2-5	TRBV6-8	TGTGCCAGCAGTCCAACGGGGGGCGAAGGGGAGACCCAGTACTTC	CASSPTGGEGETQYF
.	few	TRBJ2-2	TRBV28	TGTGCCAGCAGTTTAACCCCGGCAGGGACGAACACCGGGGAGCTGTTTTTT	CASSLTPAGTNTGELFF
TRBD2	.	TRBJ2-2	TRBV15	TGTGCCACCAGCAGAGATCTTCAGACTAGCGGGGTCACCGGGGAGCTGTTTTTT	CATSRDLQTSGVTGELFF
.	.	TRBJ1-5	TRBV28	TGTGCCAGCTCCGCCCGCAATCAGCCCCAGCATTTT	CASSARNQPQHF
TRBD1	many	TRBJ2-1	TRBV11-3	TGTGCCAGCAGCCCTTTTGGACAGGGGGCCGGCGAGCAGTTCTTC	CASSPFGQGAGEQFF
.	.	TRBJ1-2	TRBV7-6	TGTGCCAGCAGCTTAAACGCAGCTAACTATGGCTACACCTTC	CASSLNAANYGYTF